A single TCR beta chain is shown here with its context. Method: immunoSEQ multiplex PCR; TCRdb's copy keeps in-frame clones and lacks some. The sample has roughly 120,000 clones, roughly 90% seen once. This record belongs to a study of blood T cell repertoires in COVID-19. Study-wide context: COVID-19 samples collected from the United States, Italy and Spain covered acute and convalescent phases. Sample material is recorded as cDNA or gDNA derived from T cells, B-cell-depleted T cells, or PBMCs.

The germline V gene has CDR1 LGHDT and CDR2 YNNKEL (reference sequence). V was pared by 1 base and J by 7 bases, with 14 bases between. The CDR3 has 15 amino acids. This clonotype originated in a man between 60 and 70 years old with COVID-19, enrolled during active disease. V is TRBV3-1 (or the pseudogene TRBV3-2) and J is TRBJ1-5; TRBD1 might be the D (6 bases). The source material was peripheral blood. Here the CDR3 reads CASSQGRGFGQPQHF. DNA of the CDR3: TGTGCCAGCAGCCAAGGCAGGGGCTTTGGGCAGCCCCAGCATTTT.